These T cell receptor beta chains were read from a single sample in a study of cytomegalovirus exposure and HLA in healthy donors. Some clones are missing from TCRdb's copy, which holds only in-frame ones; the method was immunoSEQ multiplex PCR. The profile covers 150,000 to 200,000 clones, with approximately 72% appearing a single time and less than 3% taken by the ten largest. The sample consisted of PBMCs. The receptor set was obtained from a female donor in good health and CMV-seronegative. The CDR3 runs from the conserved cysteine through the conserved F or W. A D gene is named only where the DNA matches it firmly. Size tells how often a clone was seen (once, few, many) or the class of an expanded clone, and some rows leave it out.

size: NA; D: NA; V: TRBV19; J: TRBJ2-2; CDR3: CASSIGGANTGELFF; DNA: TGTGCCAGTAGTATCGGTGGAGCGAACACCGGGGAGCTGTTTTTT
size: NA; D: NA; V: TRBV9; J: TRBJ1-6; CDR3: CASSVDSSYNSPLHF; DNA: TGTGCCAGCAGCGTCGACAGCTCCTATAATTCACCCCTCCACTTT
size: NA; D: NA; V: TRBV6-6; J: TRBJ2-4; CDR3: CASGDWVIQYF; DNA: TGTGCCAGCGGAGACTGGGTCATTCAGTACTTC
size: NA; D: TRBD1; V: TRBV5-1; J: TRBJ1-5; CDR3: CASSSPGQGVKSNQPQHF; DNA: TGCGCCAGCAGCTCACCGGGACAGGGGGTGAAAAGCAATCAGCCCCAGCATTTT
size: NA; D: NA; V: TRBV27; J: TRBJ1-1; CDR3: CASSSYGVETEAFF; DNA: TGTGCCAGCAGTAGCTACGGGGTCGAAACTGAAGCTTTCTTT
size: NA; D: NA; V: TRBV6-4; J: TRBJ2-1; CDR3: CASSDSAGSYNEQFF; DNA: TGTGCCAGCAGTGACTCCGCCGGCTCCTACAATGAGCAGTTCTTC
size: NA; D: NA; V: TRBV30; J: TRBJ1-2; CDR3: CANEGIPRIPYGYTF; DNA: TGTGCCAACGAGGGAATACCGCGAATCCCCTATGGCTACACCTTC
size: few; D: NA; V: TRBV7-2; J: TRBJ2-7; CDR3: CASSSLPPYEQYF; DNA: TGTGCCAGCAGCTCCCTCCCCCCCTACGAGCAGTACTTC
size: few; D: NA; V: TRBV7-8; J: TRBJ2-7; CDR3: CASSPQTGAYEQYF; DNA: TGTGCCAGCAGCCCCCAGACAGGCGCCTACGAGCAGTACTTC
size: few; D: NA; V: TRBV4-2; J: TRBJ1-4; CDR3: CASSQDGSGSNEKLFF; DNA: TGTGCCAGCAGCCAAGATGGTTCAGGTAGTAATGAAAAACTGTTTTTT
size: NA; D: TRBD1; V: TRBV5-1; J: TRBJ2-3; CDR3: CATRGQGALDTQYF; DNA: TGCGCCACCCGAGGGCAGGGGGCGTTAGATACGCAGTATTTT
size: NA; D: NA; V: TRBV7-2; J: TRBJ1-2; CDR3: CASSQEGVRGYTF; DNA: TGTGCCAGCAGCCAAGAGGGCGTGAGAGGCTACACCTTC
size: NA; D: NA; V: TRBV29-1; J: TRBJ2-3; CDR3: CSVTDWSDTQYF; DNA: TGCAGCGTTACGGACTGGTCCGATACGCAGTATTTT
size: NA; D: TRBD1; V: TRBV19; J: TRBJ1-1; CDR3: CASSPRDRGRVTEAFF; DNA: TGTGCCAGTAGTCCGAGGGACAGGGGAAGGGTAACTGAAGCTTTCTTT
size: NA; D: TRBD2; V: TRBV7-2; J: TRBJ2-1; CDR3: CASSLTSGYNEQFF; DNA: TGTGCCAGCAGCTTGACTAGCGGATACAATGAGCAGTTCTTC
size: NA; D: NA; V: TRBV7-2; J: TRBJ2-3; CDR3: CASSLGGRAGDTQYF; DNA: TGTGCCAGCAGCTTAGGTGGGAGAGCCGGGGATACGCAGTATTTT
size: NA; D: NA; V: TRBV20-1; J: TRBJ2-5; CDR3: CSATGVQTQYF; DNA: TGCAGTGCTACAGGGGTGCAGACCCAGTACTTC
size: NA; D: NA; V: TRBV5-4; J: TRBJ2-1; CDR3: CASSLDRGVYNEQFF; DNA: TGTGCCAGCAGCTTGGACCGCGGGGTCTACAATGAGCAGTTCTTC
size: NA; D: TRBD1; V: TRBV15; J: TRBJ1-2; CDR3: CATRDGGTGSNYGYTF; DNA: TGTGCCACCAGAGACGGTGGGACAGGGTCCAACTATGGCTACACCTTC
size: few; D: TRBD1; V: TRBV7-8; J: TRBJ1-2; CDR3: CASSPNLDRAPTF; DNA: TGTGCCAGCAGCCCCAATCTAGACAGGGCCCCTACCTTC
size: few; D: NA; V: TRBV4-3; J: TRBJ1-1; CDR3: CASSQAGAGGNVAFF; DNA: TGCGCCAGCAGCCAAGCTGGGGCGGGGGGAAACGTGGCTTTCTTT
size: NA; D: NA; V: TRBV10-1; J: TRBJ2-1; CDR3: CASILLVLF; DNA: TGCGCCAGCATCCTGCTAGTACTCTTC
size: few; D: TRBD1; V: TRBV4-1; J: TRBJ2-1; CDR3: CASSQGQGFYNEQFF; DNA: TGCGCCAGCAGCCAAGGACAGGGATTTTACAATGAGCAGTTCTTC
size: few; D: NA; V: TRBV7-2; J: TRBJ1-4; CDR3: CASSFRQTNEKLFF; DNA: TGTGCCAGCAGCTTTCGACAGACTAATGAAAAACTGTTTTTT
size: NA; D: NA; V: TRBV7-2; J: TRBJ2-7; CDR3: CASSLYFLASYEQYF; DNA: TGTGCCAGCAGCTTATATTTCCTAGCGTCCTACGAGCAGTACTTC
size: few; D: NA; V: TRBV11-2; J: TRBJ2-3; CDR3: CASSLDPTPDTQYF; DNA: TGTGCCAGCAGCTTAGATCCAACACCAGATACGCAGTATTTT
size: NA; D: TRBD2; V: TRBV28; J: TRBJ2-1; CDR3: CASRPQGVAGGEQFF; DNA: TGTGCCAGCAGACCTCAGGGGGTAGCGGGAGGTGAGCAGTTCTTC
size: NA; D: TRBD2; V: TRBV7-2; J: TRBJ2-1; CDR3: CASSLGLADYNEQFF; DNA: TGTGCCAGCAGCCTTGGACTAGCGGATTACAATGAGCAGTTCTTC
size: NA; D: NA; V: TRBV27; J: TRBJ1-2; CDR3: CASSLTGSYGYTF; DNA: TGTGCCAGCAGTCTGACAGGATCCTATGGCTACACCTTC
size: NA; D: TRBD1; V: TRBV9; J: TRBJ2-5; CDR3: CASSGTGGGTQYF; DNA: TGTGCCAGCAGCGGGACAGGGGGGGGGACCCAGTACTTC
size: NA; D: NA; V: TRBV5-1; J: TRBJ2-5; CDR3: CASSYPGGQETQYF; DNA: TGCGCCAGCAGCTATCCCGGGGGTCAAGAGACCCAGTACTTC
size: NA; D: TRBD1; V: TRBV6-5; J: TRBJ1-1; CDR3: CASSYLRTGGNTEAFF; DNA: TGTGCCAGCAGTTACTTAAGGACAGGGGGGAACACTGAAGCTTTCTTT
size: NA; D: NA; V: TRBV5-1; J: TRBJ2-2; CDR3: CASSDSNANTGELFF; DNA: TGCGCCAGCAGCGACAGCAACGCGAACACCGGGGAGCTGTTTTTT
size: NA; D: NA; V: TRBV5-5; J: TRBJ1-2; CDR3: CASSSQTEIYGYTF; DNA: TGTGCCAGCAGCTCCCAGACAGAGATCTATGGCTACACCTTC
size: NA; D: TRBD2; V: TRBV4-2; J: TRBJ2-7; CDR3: CASSPRGTSGPYEQYF; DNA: TGTGCCAGCAGCCCCCGGGGGACTAGCGGACCATACGAGCAGTACTTC
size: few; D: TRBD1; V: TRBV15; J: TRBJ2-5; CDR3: CATSRTGTGGKETQYF; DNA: TGTGCCACCAGCAGAACCGGGACAGGGGGTAAAGAGACCCAGTACTTC
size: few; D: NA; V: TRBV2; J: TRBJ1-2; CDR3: CASRLTRESAVNGYTF; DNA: TGTGCCAGCAGACTGACCCGGGAGAGCGCAGTCAATGGCTACACCTTC
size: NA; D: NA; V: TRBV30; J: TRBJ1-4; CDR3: CAWSKRPSNEKLFF; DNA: TGTGCCTGGAGTAAGAGGCCGAGTAATGAAAAACTGTTTTTT
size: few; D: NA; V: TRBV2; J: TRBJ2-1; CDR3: CASRDREGNEQFF; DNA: TGTGCCAGCAGGGACAGGGAGGGAAATGAGCAGTTCTTC
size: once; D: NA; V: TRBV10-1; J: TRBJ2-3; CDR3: CASSDRSTDTQYF; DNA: TGCGCCAGCAGTGATCGGAGCACAGATACGCAGTATTTT
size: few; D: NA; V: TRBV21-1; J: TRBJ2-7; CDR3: CASSPRGKCEQYF; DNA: TGTGCCAGCAGCCCCAGAGGAAAGTGCGAGCAGTACTTC